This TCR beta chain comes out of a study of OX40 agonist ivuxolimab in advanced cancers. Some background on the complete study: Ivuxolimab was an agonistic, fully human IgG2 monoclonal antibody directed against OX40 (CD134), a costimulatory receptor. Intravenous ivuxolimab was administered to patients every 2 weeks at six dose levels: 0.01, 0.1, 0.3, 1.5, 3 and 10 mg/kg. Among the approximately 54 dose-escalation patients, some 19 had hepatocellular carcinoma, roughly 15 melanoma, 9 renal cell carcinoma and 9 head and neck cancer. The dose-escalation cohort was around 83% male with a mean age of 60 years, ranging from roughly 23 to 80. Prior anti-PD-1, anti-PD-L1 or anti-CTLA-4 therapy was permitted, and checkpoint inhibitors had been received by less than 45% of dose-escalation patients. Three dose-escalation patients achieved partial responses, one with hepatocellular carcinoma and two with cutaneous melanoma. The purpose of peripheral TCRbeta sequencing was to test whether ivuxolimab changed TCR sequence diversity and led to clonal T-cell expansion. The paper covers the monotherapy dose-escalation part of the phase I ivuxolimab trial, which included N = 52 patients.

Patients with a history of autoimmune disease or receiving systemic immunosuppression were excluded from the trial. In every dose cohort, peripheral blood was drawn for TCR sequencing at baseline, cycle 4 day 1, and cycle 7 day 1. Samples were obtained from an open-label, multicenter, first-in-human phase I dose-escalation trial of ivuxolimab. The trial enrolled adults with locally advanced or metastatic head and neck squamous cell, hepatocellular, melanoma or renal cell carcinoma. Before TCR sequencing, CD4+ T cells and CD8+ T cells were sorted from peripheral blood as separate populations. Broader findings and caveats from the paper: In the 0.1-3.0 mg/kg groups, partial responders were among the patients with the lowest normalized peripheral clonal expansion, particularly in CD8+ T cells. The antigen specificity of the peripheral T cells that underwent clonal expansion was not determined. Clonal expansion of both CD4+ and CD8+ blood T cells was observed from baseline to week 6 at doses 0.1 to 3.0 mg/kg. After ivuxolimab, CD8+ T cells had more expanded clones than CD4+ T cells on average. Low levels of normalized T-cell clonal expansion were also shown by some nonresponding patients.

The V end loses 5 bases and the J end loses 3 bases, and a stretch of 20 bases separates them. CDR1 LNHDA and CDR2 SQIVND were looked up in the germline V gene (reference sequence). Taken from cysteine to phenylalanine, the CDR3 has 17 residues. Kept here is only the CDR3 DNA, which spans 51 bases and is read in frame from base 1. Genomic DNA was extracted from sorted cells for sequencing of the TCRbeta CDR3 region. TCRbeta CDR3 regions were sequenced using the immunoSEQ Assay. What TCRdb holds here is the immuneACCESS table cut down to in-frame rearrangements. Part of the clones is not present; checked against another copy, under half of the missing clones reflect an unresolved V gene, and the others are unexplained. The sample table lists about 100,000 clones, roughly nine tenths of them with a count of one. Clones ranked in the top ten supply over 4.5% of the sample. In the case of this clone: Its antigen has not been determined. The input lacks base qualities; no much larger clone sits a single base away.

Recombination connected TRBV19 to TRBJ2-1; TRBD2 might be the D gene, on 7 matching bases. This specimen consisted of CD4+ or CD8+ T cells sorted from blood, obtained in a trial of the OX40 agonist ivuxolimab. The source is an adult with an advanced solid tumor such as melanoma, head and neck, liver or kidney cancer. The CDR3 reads CASSPVGGGPVYNEQFF. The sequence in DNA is TGTGCCAGTAGTCCTGTTGGGGGGGGGCCAGTCTACAATGAGCAGTTCTTC.